These T cell receptor beta chains were read from a single sample in a study of shared clonotypes between healthy human individuals. Sequencing used immunoSEQ multiplex PCR; TCRdb keeps in-frame clones, though not all of them. Seen here are 450,000 to 500,000 clones, 70% to 85% observed once, and the top ten hold 9.5% to 15%. Sequencing was done on a sample of PBMCs. All receptors derive from a woman between 40 and 55 years old in good health. Some clones in this sample may be carry-over from other donors' samples. Both conserved end residues are trimmed from each CDR3.

15	TRBV7-2	TRBJ1-2	ASSLAFGGRADYGYT
13	TRBV9	TRBJ2-1	ASSAAGSARNEQF
13	TRBV7-9	TRBJ2-7	ASSFNVRGLDEQY
12	TRBV5-5	TRBJ1-2	ASSLEGAPRGYT
12	TRBV2	TRBJ1-3	ASQVRGSGNTIY
13	TRBV14	TRBJ2-5	ASSQDNANRETQY
15	TRBV9	TRBJ2-1	ASSLLPERGGVNEQF
12	TRBV7-3	TRBJ2-1	ASSLAGGPSEQF
10	TRBV4-2	TRBJ1-5	ASSQEGQPQH
12	TRBV2	TRBJ1-1	ASRGTGGVTEAF
14	TRBV5-1	TRBJ2-2	ASSPVGDMHTGELF
12	TRBV29-1	TRBJ2-5	SVEDTGYQETQY
11	TRBV30	TRBJ1-1	ASRPDRDTEAF
15	TRBV28	TRBJ2-3	ASTLNRRTSGSNTQY
14	TRBV4-2	TRBJ2-3	ASSHDGGSGTDTQY
13	TRBV5-1	TRBJ2-3	ASSLRPGSTDTQY
12	TRBV7-2	TRBJ2-7	ASSWSGSSYEQY
16	TRBV7-6	TRBJ2-1	ASSLGGAGQRAYNEQF
10	TRBV5-6	TRBJ2-7	ASSLSSYEQY
17	TRBV7-9	TRBJ2-3	ASSSSSGVAGGTREEQY
12	TRBV11-3	TRBJ2-2	ASSPDGYTGELF
11	TRBV5-1	TRBJ2-7	ASRTSTTYEQY
11	TRBV7-3	TRBJ2-1	ASSLGALDRQF
12	TRBV28	TRBJ2-3	ASSSGGPSDTQY
11	TRBV5-1	TRBJ1-2	ASSYDSHYGYT
10	TRBV18	TRBJ2-7	ASSPLGNEQY
15	TRBV5-6	TRBJ1-1	ASSLGLRELQNTEAF
14	TRBV27	TRBJ2-3	ASSFRPWRRTDTQY
14	TRBV28	TRBJ2-7	ASSPWGLAGSYEQY
14	TRBV28	TRBJ2-3	ASSPLRTGDRSTQY
12	TRBV19	TRBJ1-5	ASRGRTSNQPQH
16	TRBV7-9	TRBJ2-5	ASSSRTSGRVFRETQY
10	TRBV5-4	TRBJ1-4	ASSPVGGGLF
11	TRBV28	TRBJ2-7	ASSLAGGGEQY
16	TRBV21-1	TRBJ2-3	ASSKGTSGSRGTDTQY
14	TRBV9	TRBJ2-1	ASSVGSSGRADEQF
12	TRBV5-4	TRBJ1-2	ASSLLGTGGGYT
14	TRBV28	TRBJ1-5	ASSYKQLGSNQPQH
13	TRBV28	TRBJ1-6	ASSLGGDRNSPLH
10	TRBV6-5	TRBJ1-2	ASTGPHWGYT
11	TRBV7-8	TRBJ2-5	ASSPGTSETQY